This entry describes one T cell receptor beta chain. The antigen it binds to is not known. Per-nucleotide qualities are absent, and no much larger clonotype sits a single base away. Each donor gave one peripheral blood draw, averaging roughly 0.11 L, which was collected into heparinised tubes. A BD FACSAria II and a panel including CD45RO, CCR7, CD25, CD127, CD95 and CD27 were used to sort naive, central memory, regulatory and stem cell-like memory CD4+ T cells. A purity above 98% was achieved for all sorted populations. PBMCs were isolated right away by Lymphoprep density gradient centrifugation and were stained directly, without culture. So that batch effects would be minimized, each experiment stained and sorted samples in pairs, pairing one healthy donor with one patient. The germline V gene yields LGHNA for CDR1 and YNFKEQ for CDR2. The V end loses 1 base and the J end loses 9 bases, and a stretch of 12 bases separates them. The CDR3 numbers 13 residues from cysteine through phenylalanine. Just CDR3 DNA is preserved here, 39 bases in frame from base 1.

This entry is derived from a study of beta chain features in type 1 diabetes (dated by TCRdb to 2016 to 2019). As for the study more broadly: Patients and healthy donors did not differ in mean age, gender distribution, total cell number or subset yield. A total of 107,917,701 sorted cells were examined across all samples, and the number of cells per subset was strongly correlated with RNA yield. In the study, recently diagnosed type 1 diabetes patients and matched healthy donors were compared on the TCRB repertoires of their sorted circulating CD4+ T cell subsets. Naive and central memory subsets were obtained from all 30 or so donors, but regulatory and stem cell-like memory subsets were isolated from only 8 patients and roughly 8 healthy donors. Beyond this particular receptor, the publication reports: The naive, central memory and regulatory TCRB repertoires appeared to resemble one another more closely among patients than among healthy donors. PCR may preferentially amplify shorter templates, but because patient and control samples were amplified and corrected together, any resulting skew would affect both groups equally. Sequencing cDNA rather than genomic DNA could over-represent highly expressing activated cells, although activation and CD3 levels did not differ between groups. At VDJ recombination sites, type 1 diabetes patients had fewer insertions and more deleted nucleotides, which implies abnormalities in thymic rearrangement. Because the HLA sub-analyses included only small numbers of individuals, any influence of HLA type on TCRB rearrangement was left unresolved. Type 1 diabetes patients showed a moderate but significant shortening of TCRB CDR3 length in all four CD4+ subsets.

The entire amount of isolated RNA was reverse transcribed using the High Capacity cDNA Reverse Transcription Kit, so the sequenced TCRB transcripts were expressed ones. Naive, central memory and regulatory T cell samples underwent deep immunoSEQ sequencing, averaging around 3.6 million total reads per sample. After sorted cells were lysed in RLT buffer, RNA was extracted with DNase-treated RNeasy Micro or Mini kits, with the choice depending on cell number. To prevent cross-contamination, each cell subset was processed individually, whereas patient and healthy donor samples were processed jointly. The immunoSEQ multiplex PCR was used to amplify TCRB sequences from cDNA, yielding 87-bp fragments that span the CDR3 region. Sequencing of the amplicons was performed on the Illumina HiSeq platform. The study's processing was this. Synthetic template baselines were used to correct PCR bias computationally, reads within Hamming distance 2 were collapsed, and singletons that could not be merged were discarded. Reads were aligned against IMGT to assign V, D and J genes, CDR3 length and insertions or deletions at six rearrangement sites. Within each subset, clonotype counts were normalized to sorted cell number, after which true diversity and Gini coefficients were computed with the tcR R package. Repertoire sharing was quantified using the overlap coefficient calculated on TCRB nucleotide sequences. Out-of-frame TCRB sequences from naive cells were analyzed to stand in for the pre-selection repertoire. Imported from immuneACCESS, the table was reduced by TCRdb to in-frame sequences with V and J called. These copies leave out some clones; in studies compared against another copy, an unresolved V gene accounts for under half, and the cause of the remainder is not known. The D gene and trimming were derived from the DNA, and the V and J assignments and clone size from that table. In this sample the table shows roughly 450,000 clones, about an eighth of which occur a single time. 0.04% to 0.05% of the sample belongs to the ten largest clones.

The TCR originated in a woman younger than 35 in good health. Sequenced: naive CD4+ T cells from blood. The cell subset or site label on this specimen signifies: true naive CD4+ T cells. Recombination connected TRBV4-2 to TRBJ1-2; too little of a D gene remains to name it. CDR3 region: CASSQVMESRYTF. The bases read TGTGCCAGCAGCCAAGTTATGGAGTCCCGCTACACCTTC.